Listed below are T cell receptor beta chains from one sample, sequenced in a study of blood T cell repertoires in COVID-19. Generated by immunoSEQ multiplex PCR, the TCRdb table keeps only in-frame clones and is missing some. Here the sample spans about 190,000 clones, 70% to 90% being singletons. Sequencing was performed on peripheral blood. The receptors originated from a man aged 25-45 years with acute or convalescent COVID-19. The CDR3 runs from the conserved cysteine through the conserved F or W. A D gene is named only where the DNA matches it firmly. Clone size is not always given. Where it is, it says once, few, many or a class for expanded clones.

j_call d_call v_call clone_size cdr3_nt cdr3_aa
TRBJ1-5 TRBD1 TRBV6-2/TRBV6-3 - TGTGCCAGCAGTAACCGCAGGGGGGTAAATCAGCCCCAGCATTTT CASSNRRGVNQPQHF
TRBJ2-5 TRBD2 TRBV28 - TGTGCCAGTAGCGGGGGGGGGAGAGAGACCCAGTACTTC CASSGGGRETQYF
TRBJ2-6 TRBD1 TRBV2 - TGTGCCAGCAGTACAGGGGCTGGGGCCAACGTCCTGACTTTC CASSTGAGANVLTF
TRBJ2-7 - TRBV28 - TGTGCCAGCCGGTCGCGTTTTACCTACGAGCAGTACTTC CASRSRFTYEQYF
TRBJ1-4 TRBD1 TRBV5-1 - TGCGCCAGCAGCTTCGGGACAGGGGATGAAAAACTGTTTTTT CASSFGTGDEKLFF
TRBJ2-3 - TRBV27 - TGTGCCAGCAGTATCAGGGGTACAGATACGCAGTATTTT CASSIRGTDTQYF
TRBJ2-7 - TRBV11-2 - TGTGCCAGCAGCAGGGTGGGGAGGAGCTCCTACGAGCAGTACTTC CASSRVGRSSYEQYF
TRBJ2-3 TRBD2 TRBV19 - TGTGCCAGTAGCCGACGCGGGGGACCTAGCACAGATACGCAGTATTTT CASSRRGGPSTDTQYF
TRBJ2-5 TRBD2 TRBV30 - TGTGCCTGGAGTGTAGGAGCGGGGGGCCAAGAGACCCAGTACTTC CAWSVGAGGQETQYF
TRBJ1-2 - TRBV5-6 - TGTGCCAGCAGGAAATACGGGGTAGGGAAAAATGGCTACACCTTC CASRKYGVGKNGYTF
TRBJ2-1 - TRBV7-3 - TGTGCCAGCAGCAAATACAACAGGGATGAGCAGTTCTTC CASSKYNRDEQFF
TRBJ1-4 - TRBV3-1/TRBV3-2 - TGTGCCAGCAGCCAACCGGGAACTGATATCGGGAAACTGTTTTTT CASSQPGTDIGKLFF
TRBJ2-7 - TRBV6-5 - TGTGCCAGCAGTTACGGCGGACAGACCTACGAGCAGTACTTC CASSYGGQTYEQYF
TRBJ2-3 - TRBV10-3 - TGTGCCATCTCTCGCATCGGGGCAGATACGCAGTATTTT CAISRIGADTQYF
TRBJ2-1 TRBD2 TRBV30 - TGTGCCTGGAGCGCCCTTCGGGGACTAGGCTTCTTC CAWSALRGLGFF
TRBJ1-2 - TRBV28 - TGTGCCAGCAGTTCCCCACAGGGAACCCATGGCTACACCTTC CASSSPQGTHGYTF
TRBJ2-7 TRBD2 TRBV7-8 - TGTGCCAGCAGCTGGGGCCCTAGCGGGAGGTTGGACGAGCAGTACTTC CASSWGPSGRLDEQYF
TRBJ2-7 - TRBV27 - TGTGCCAGCAGTCCTAGGTCCGGCCTTCGGACAGAAGGGGAATACGAGCAGTACTTC CASSPRSGLRTEGEYEQYF
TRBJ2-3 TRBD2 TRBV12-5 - TGTGCTAGTGGTTTGGCTAGCGGGAACACAGATACGCAGTATTTT CASGLASGNTDTQYF
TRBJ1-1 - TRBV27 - TGTGCCAACACACAGAGACCTAACACTGAAGCTTTCTTT CANTQRPNTEAFF
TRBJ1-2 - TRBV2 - TGTGCCAGCCGGGACTACGGCTATGGCTACACCTTC CASRDYGYGYTF
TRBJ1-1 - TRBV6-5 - TGTGCCAGCAGTTACTCGGGGGGTTTTGGCACTGAAGCTTTCTTT CASSYSGGFGTEAFF
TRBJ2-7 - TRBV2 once TGTGCCAGCACCCGGGAGGGGGCTTTTTTCGAGCAGTACTTC CASTREGAFFEQYF
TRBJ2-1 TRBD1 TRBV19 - TGTGCCAGTAGCCGGACAGGGAACAATGAGCAGTTCTTC CASSRTGNNEQFF
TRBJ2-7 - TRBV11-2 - TGTGCCAGCAGCTTAGGCAAGGGGGTTCCTCACGAGCAGTACTTC CASSLGKGVPHEQYF
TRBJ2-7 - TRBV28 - TGTGCCAGCAACGAATCAGGGTGGGAGCAGTACTTC CASNESGWEQYF
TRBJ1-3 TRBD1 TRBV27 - TGTGCCAGCAGCCTAACAGGGGGCTCTGGAAACACCATATATTTT CASSLTGGSGNTIYF
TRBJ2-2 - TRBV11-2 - TGTGCCAGCAGCTTGTCTTCGGGATACACCGGGGAGCTGTTTTTT CASSLSSGYTGELFF
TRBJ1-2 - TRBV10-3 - TGTGCCATCAGTGAGCAGGGGTCCAACTATGGCTACACCTTC CAISEQGSNYGYTF
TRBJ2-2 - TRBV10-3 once TGTGCCACCCTCAAGCAGGGGGGCACCGGGGAGCTGTTTTTT CATLKQGGTGELFF
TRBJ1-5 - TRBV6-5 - TGTGCCAGCAGCACTAGGGAGGCTCAGCCCCAGCATTTT CASSTREAQPQHF
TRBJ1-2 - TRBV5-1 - TGCGCCAGCAGCTTGGGTGTGGGCTACTATGGCTACACCTTC CASSLGVGYYGYTF
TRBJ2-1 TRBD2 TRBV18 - TGTGCCAGCTCACTCCGTAGCGGGAGACGGGGTGAGCAGTTCTTC CASSLRSGRRGEQFF
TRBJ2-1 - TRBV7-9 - TGTGCCAGCAGCTTACTCACAGACTACAATGAGCAGTTCTTC CASSLLTDYNEQFF
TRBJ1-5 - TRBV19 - TGTGCCAGTGTTTCACTCGGACAGTTTAATCAGCCCCAGCATTTT CASVSLGQFNQPQHF
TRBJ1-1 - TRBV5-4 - TGTGCCAGCAGCCAGTGGGCGAACACTGAAGCTTTCTTT CASSQWANTEAFF
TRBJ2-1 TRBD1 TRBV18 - TGTGCCAGCTCACCACCGTCTTGGGACAGACAAATCTTC CASSPPSWDRQIF
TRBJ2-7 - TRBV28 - TGTGCCAGCACCTCCGGCGGTGCGAATTGGTACGAGCAGTACTTC CASTSGGANWYEQYF
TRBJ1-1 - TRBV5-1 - TGCGCCAGCTTTGAACAGGTGAACACTGAAGCTTTCTTT CASFEQVNTEAFF
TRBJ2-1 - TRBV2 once TGTGCCAGCAGGGAGGACGGCTCCTACAATGAGCAGTTCTTC CASREDGSYNEQFF
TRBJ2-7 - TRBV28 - TGTGCCAGCAGTTTATCTGGAGCGGGCTCCTACGAGCAGTACTTC CASSLSGAGSYEQYF
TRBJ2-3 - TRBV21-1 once TGTGCCAGCAGCAAAAGCACCCCCGTTCTCACAGATACGCAGTATTTT CASSKSTPVLTDTQYF
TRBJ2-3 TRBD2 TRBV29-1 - TGCAGCGTTGAAACCGCGCTAGCGGGCACAGATACGCAGTATTTT CSVETALAGTDTQYF
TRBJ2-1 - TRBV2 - TGTGCCAGCAGAGAACAGGGTAACAATGAGCAGTTCTTC CASREQGNNEQFF
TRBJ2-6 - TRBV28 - TGTGCCAGCAGTTTTGCGGGCTCTGGGGCCAACGTCCTGACTTTC CASSFAGSGANVLTF
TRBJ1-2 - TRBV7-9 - TGTGCCAGCAGCCCCCGCCACTGGACAGAGTATGGCTACACCTTC CASSPRHWTEYGYTF
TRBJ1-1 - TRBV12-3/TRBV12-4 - TGTGCCAGCAACGATTGGGGCGGAGAAGCTTTCTTT CASNDWGGEAFF
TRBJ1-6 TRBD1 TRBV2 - TGTGCCAGCAGTATAGGACAGGGAGACCATTCACCCCTCCACTTT CASSIGQGDHSPLHF
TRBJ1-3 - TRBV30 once TGTGCCTGGAAGGTCTGGGGTACTAGATCTGGAAACACCATATATTTT CAWKVWGTRSGNTIYF
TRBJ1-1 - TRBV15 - TGTGCCACCAGCAGAGAGACCCGGGGGGCCGCTGAAGCTTTCTTT CATSRETRGAAEAFF
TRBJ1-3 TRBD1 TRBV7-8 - TGTGCCAGCAGACGAACAGGGGGCTCTGGAAACACCATATATTTT CASRRTGGSGNTIYF
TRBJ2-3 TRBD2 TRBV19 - TGTGCCAGTAGTCCCATAAGGACTAGCGGGAGTCCTAGCACAGATACGCAGTATTTT CASSPIRTSGSPSTDTQYF
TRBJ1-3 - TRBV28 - TGTGCCAGCAGTTTGGGCAGGGCTGGAAACACCATATATTTT CASSLGRAGNTIYF
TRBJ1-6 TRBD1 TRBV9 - TGTGCCAGCAGCGTAGGTGGGACAGGGAATAATTCACCCCTCCACTTT CASSVGGTGNNSPLHF
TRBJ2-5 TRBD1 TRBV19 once TGTGCCAGTAGTATCGTACCCGGGACAGGGGTAGAGACCCAGTACTTC CASSIVPGTGVETQYF
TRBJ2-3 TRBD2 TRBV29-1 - TGCAGCGTTTTCCCTCCGGGACTAGCGGGAGGTCCGCAGTATTTT CSVFPPGLAGGPQYF
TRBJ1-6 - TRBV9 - TGTGCCAGCAGCGTAGGAGCGGGGGCAGAGCATTCACCCCTCCACTTT CASSVGAGAEHSPLHF
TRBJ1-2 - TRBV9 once TGTGCCAGCAGCCCAAGGGGTGGCGGGGGCTATGGCTACACCTTC CASSPRGGGGYGYTF
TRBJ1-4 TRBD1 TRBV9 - TGTGCCAGCAGCTCAACAGGGGGTCGGGCAACTAATGAAAAACTGTTTTTT CASSSTGGRATNEKLFF